A selection of T cell receptor beta chains follows, all from one sample in a study of T cell responses to AZD1222 COVID-19 vaccine. Only in-frame clones appear in the TCRdb table, and some are missing; sequencing was by immunoSEQ multiplex PCR. The data show about 120,000 clones, approximately 90% seen once. The specimen was peripheral blood, collected 28 days after the second AZD1222 dose. These receptors originate from an adult who received the AZD1222 COVID-19 vaccine. CDR3s include the opening cysteine and the closing phenylalanine or tryptophan. A D gene is named only where the DNA matches it firmly. Expanded clones are given a class, and other clones once, few, many or no size at all.

-,once,TRBJ1-1,TRBV12-3/TRBV12-4,TGTGCCAGCAGTTTAGCGGAAGGGGATGAAGCTTTCTTT,CASSLAEGDEAFF
-,few,TRBJ1-6,TRBV15,TGTGCCACCAGCAGAGAACCAGAAAATTCACCCCTCCACTTT,CATSREPENSPLHF
TRBD1,once,TRBJ1-5,TRBV28,TGTGCCAGCAGAGCCCCCGGGACAGCCTCCTTCGGAGATCAGCCCCAGCATTTT,CASRAPGTASFGDQPQHF
TRBD1,-,TRBJ2-3,TRBV28,TGTGCCAGCAGTCCCGGACAGGGGGACACAGATACGCAGTATTTT,CASSPGQGDTDTQYF
-,-,TRBJ1-1,TRBV27,TGTGCCAGCAGTTTAGGGAACACTGAAGCTTTCTTT,CASSLGNTEAFF
-,-,TRBJ1-3,TRBV18,TGTGCCAGCGCCTCATCTAGGGGGGCTGGAAACACCATATATTTT,CASASSRGAGNTIYF
-,-,TRBJ2-3,TRBV27,TGTGCCAGCAGCGGTTCAAGGGCAACAGATACGCAGTATTTT,CASSGSRATDTQYF
-,-,TRBJ1-2,TRBV4-2,TGTGCCAGCAGCCAAGGAGTGGGCTTAGGCTACACCTTC,CASSQGVGLGYTF
-,-,TRBJ2-3,TRBV12-3/TRBV12-4,TGTGCCAGCAGTGTTGTGTCGGGTACGCAGTATTTT,CASSVVSGTQYF
TRBD2,-,TRBJ2-2,TRBV7-9,TGTGCCAGCAGCCCTAGTCTAGCGGGAGGCCCGAGGGCCGGGGAGCTGTTTTTT,CASSPSLAGGPRAGELFF
-,few,TRBJ2-7,TRBV21-1,TGTGCCAGCAGCAAAGGAGGCAGTAACTACGAGCAGTACTTC,CASSKGGSNYEQYF
-,-,TRBJ1-5,TRBV28,TGTGCCAGCAGTTTAAGCAGGTTGGATCAGCCCCAGCATTTT,CASSLSRLDQPQHF
-,-,TRBJ2-3,TRBV29-1,TGCAGCGCCAGACGGTCTGACACAGATACGCAGTATTTT,CSARRSDTDTQYF
-,-,TRBJ1-5,TRBV19,TGTGCCAGTAGTATTGGACACGGGGGCAATCAGCCCCAGCATTTT,CASSIGHGGNQPQHF
-,once,TRBJ1-2,TRBV28,TGTGCCAGCAGTTTCTCCGGGGAAGGCTACACCTTC,CASSFSGEGYTF
TRBD2,-,TRBJ2-7,TRBV10-3,TGTGCCATCAGTGGGACTAGTCTAACTAACGAGCAGTACTTC,CAISGTSLTNEQYF
TRBD2,-,TRBJ2-1,TRBV7-6,TGTGCCAGCAGCTTAGTACGGACTAGCGGGTACAATGAGCAGTTCTTC,CASSLVRTSGYNEQFF
-,-,TRBJ2-2,TRBV10-3,TGTGCCATCAGTGACACAAGCACAGTGAACACCGGGGAGCTGTTTTTT,CAISDTSTVNTGELFF
TRBD1,few,TRBJ1-5,TRBV28,TGTGCCAGCACCCCCTCCGGACAGGGGTCCGGTCAGCCCCAGCATTTT,CASTPSGQGSGQPQHF
-,-,TRBJ1-4,TRBV2,TGTGCCTGCCTTAGGGGAGCCAATGAAAAACTGTTTTTT,CACLRGANEKLFF
TRBD2,-,TRBJ2-1,TRBV27,TGTGCCAGCAGTTTATATAGACTAGCGGGGCTGGAAGAGCAGTTCTTC,CASSLYRLAGLEEQFF
TRBD1,-,TRBJ2-5,TRBV7-6,TGTGCCAGCAGCTTAAAAGACAGGGTAAAGTACCAAGAGACCCAGTACTTC,CASSLKDRVKYQETQYF
-,-,TRBJ1-6,TRBV15,TGTGCCACCAGCCGGCCCGGAGCAGGGGATTCACCCCTCCACTTT,CATSRPGAGDSPLHF
-,-,TRBJ2-3,TRBV7-9,TGTGCCAGCAGCTTAGCCAGGTCAGAGTACACAGATACGCAGTATTTT,CASSLARSEYTDTQYF